This T cell receptor (beta chain) was captured by sequencing in a study of blood T cell repertoires in COVID-19. In germline, CDR1 is MNHEY, CDR2 SVGAGI. Trimming removed 6 bases at V and 5 bases at J, with 13 bases between. The CDR3 covers 13 residues. Measured with immunoSEQ multiplex PCR; TCRdb has only the in-frame clones, and not every one. Among 250,000 or so clones listed, roughly 86% were seen once. This sequence was found in a woman aged 45-59 years who had recovered from COVID-19. Sequences were obtained from PBMCs or T cells enriched from blood (not recorded which). The chain has TRBV6-5 and TRBJ1-1, with D uncertain. DNA of the CDR3: TGTGCCAGCAGGATAACACCGAAGACTGAAGCTTTCTTT. This codes for CASRITPKTEAFF.